This is a list of T cell receptor beta chains from one sample in a study of shared clonotypes between healthy human individuals. Generated by immunoSEQ multiplex PCR, the TCRdb table keeps only in-frame clones and is missing some. Of approximately 1.9 million clones in the sample, just over 90% are singletons; the top ten hold 1.5% to 2%. The sequenced material came from naive CD8+ T cells from PBMCs. All receptors come from a man younger than 30 in good health. Some clones in this sample may be carry-over from other donors' samples. The CDR3 runs from the conserved cysteine through the conserved F or W. D genes are given only for firm matches. Only part of the rows carry a size: once, few, many, or a class if the clone is expanded.

TGTGCCAGCAGTTTGGGGGGGAGAGGCTACGAGCAGTACTTC CASSLGGRGYEQYF TRBV28 . TRBJ2-7 TRBD2
TGTGCCAGCAGCGATACAGGGGGCACCCAGTACTTC CASSDTGGTQYF TRBV9 . TRBJ2-5 TRBD1
TGTGCCATCAGTGAGTCTAGTCTCCACGAGCAGTACTTC CAISESSLHEQYF TRBV10-3 . TRBJ2-7 .
TGTGCCAGCAGCCCTGGGGGGGGCACTGAAGCTTTCTTT CASSPGGGTEAFF TRBV9 . TRBJ1-1 .
TGTGCCACCACCTCACGGGGGGGAGGCGGCTACACCTTC CATTSRGGGGYTF TRBV27 once TRBJ1-2 .
TGTGCCAGCAGTGAGTTCGGCGGCTACACCTTC CASSEFGGYTF TRBV6-1 few TRBJ1-2 .
TGTGCCAGCAGTCCTATCCGACTAGCCCTGGACAATGAGCAGTTCTTC CASSPIRLALDNEQFF TRBV27 . TRBJ2-1 TRBD2
TGTGCCAGTACCAGGGGGCTTGAGCAGCCCCAGCATTTT CASTRGLEQPQHF TRBV19 . TRBJ1-5 TRBD1
TGTGCCAGCAGCGAGACAGGGGGCGCGTTCGAGCAGTACTTC CASSETGGAFEQYF TRBV5-5 . TRBJ2-7 TRBD1
TGTGCCAGCAGTTGGAGCGGGGCTACCTACGAGCAGTACTTC CASSWSGATYEQYF TRBV6-6 . TRBJ2-7 TRBD2
TGTGCCAGCAGCGAGGGGGCGTTTAGCAATCAGCCCCAGCATTTT CASSEGAFSNQPQHF TRBV9 . TRBJ1-5 TRBD1
TGTGCCAGCAGCTTAGGTCAGGGGGGGTACGAGCAGTACTTC CASSLGQGGYEQYF TRBV7-9 . TRBJ2-7 .
TGTGCCAGCAGCGACCCGAGAGCGCATGAGCAGTTCTTC CASSDPRAHEQFF TRBV9 . TRBJ2-1 .
TGTGCCAGCATCGCAGTCCGGGAGGGCGGCTACGAGCAGTACTTC CASIAVREGGYEQYF TRBV27 . TRBJ2-7 TRBD2
TGCGCCCCCCCGAAACGAGTGCAGTTCTTC CAPPKRVQFF TRBV5-1 once TRBJ2-1 .
TGTGCCTGGAGTCGGGGGATAGCCCGCTCCTACAATGAGCAGTTCTTC CAWSRGIARSYNEQFF TRBV30 . TRBJ2-1 .
TGTGCCAGCAGTGATGGACCCACCTACGAGCAGTACTTC CASSDGPTYEQYF TRBV27 . TRBJ2-7 .
TGCGCCAGCAGCCAAGTCAGGGGGGGCAATCAGCCCCAGCATTTT CASSQVRGGNQPQHF TRBV4-1 . TRBJ1-5 TRBD1
TGTGCCAGCAGCCACCGGAAGGGGGACTTATTCTTCTTC CASSHRKGDLFFF TRBV4-2 . TRBJ2-1 .
TGTGCCAGCAGTCATGGACTAGCGGCATCCTACGAGCAGTACTTC CASSHGLAASYEQYF TRBV6-5 . TRBJ2-7 TRBD2
TGTGCCAGCAGCTTTTTTCCGAGCTCCTACGAGCAGTACTTC CASSFFPSSYEQYF TRBV5-5 . TRBJ2-7 .
TGTGCCAGCGCCTGGGGGGAACCGGCCAATGAGCAGTTCTTC CASAWGEPANEQFF TRBV27 once TRBJ2-1 .
TGTGCCAGCAGCCTTGGAATTGGGATTAACTATGGCTACACCTTC CASSLGIGINYGYTF TRBV7-9 . TRBJ1-2 .
TGTGCCAGCAGTTCTGGTCCAGGGGAAGCTTTCTTT CASSSGPGEAFF TRBV28 few TRBJ1-1 .
TGTGCCAGCAGCCCCCGCCCCGGGACTAGCGCCCGAGCGTCGCAGTTCTTC CASSPRPGTSARASQFF TRBV7-8 . TRBJ2-1 TRBD2
TGTGCCAGCAGTCTGGCGGGGAGCTCCTACGAGCAGTACTTC CASSLAGSSYEQYF TRBV28 . TRBJ2-7 .
TGCGCCAGCAGCCAAGATGGGACCAGCAATCAGCCCCAGCATTTT CASSQDGTSNQPQHF TRBV4-3 . TRBJ1-5 .
TGTGCCAGTAAGCTTCAGCGGGAGAACAATGAGCAGTTCTTC CASKLQRENNEQFF TRBV19 . TRBJ2-1 TRBD2
TGTGCCGGACCAACAGGCTCGAACACCGGGGAGCTGTTTTTT CAGPTGSNTGELFF TRBV7-9 . TRBJ2-2 .
TGTGCCAGCAGTTTAGCGGGCGCCTACAATGAGCAGTTCTTC CASSLAGAYNEQFF TRBV27 . TRBJ2-1 .
TGTGCTAGTGGTTCCGGGACACTACGAGGCACTGAAGCTTTCTTT CASGSGTLRGTEAFF TRBV12-5 . TRBJ1-1 .
TGTGCCAGCAGTTTTCAGGGGATGAACACTGAAGCTTTCTTT CASSFQGMNTEAFF TRBV28 . TRBJ1-1 .
TGTGCCAGCAGTTGGGGCAGACACTACGAGCAGTACTTC CASSWGRHYEQYF TRBV27 . TRBJ2-7 .
TGTGCCAGCAGCTCCTGGACCGGGAACACTGAAGCTTTCTTT CASSSWTGNTEAFF TRBV13 . TRBJ1-1 .
TGTGCCAGCAGTTTAAGACAGGGGTGGAATCAGCCCCAGCATTTT CASSLRQGWNQPQHF TRBV2 . TRBJ1-5 TRBD1